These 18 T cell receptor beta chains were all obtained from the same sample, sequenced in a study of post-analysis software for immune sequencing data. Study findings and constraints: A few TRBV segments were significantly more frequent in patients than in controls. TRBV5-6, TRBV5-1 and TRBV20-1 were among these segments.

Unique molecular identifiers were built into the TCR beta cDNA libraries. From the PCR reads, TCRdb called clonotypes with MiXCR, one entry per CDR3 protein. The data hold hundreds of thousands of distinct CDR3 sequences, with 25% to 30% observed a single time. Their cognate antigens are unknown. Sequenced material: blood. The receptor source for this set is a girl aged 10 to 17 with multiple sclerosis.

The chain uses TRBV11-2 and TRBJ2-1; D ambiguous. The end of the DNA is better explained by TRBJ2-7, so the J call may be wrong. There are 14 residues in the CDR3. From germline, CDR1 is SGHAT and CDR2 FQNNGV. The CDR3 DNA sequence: TGTGCCAGCAGTCTACATAGCTCCTACAATGAGCAGTACTTC. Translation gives CASSLHSSYNEQYF.

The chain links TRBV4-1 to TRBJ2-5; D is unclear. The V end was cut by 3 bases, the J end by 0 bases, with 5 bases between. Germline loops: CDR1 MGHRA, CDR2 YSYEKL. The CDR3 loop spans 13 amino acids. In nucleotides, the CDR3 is TGCGCCAGCAGCCAGACATACCAAGAGACCCAGTACTTC. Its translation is CASSQTYQETQYF.

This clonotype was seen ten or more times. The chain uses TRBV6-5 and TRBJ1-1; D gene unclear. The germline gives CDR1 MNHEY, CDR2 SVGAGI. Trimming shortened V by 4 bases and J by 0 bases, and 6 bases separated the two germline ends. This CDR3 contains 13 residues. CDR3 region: CASSSWVNTEAFF. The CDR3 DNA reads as TGTGCCAGCAGTTCTTGGGTGAACACTGAAGCTTTCTTT.

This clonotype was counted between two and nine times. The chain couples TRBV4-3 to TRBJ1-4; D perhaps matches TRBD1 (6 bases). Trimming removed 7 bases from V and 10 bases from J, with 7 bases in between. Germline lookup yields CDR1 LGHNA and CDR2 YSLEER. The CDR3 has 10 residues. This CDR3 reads CASKGGKLFF. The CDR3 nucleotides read TGCGCCAGCAAGGGGGGAAAACTGTTTTTT.

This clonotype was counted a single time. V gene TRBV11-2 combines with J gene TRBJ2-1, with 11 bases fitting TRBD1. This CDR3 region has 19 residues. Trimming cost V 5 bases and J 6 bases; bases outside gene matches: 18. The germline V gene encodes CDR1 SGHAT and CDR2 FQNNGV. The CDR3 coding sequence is TGTGCCAGCAGCCTCCGTGTGCTTTACGGGACAGGGGGACCCAATGAGCAGTTCTTC. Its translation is CASSLRVLYGTGGPNEQFF.

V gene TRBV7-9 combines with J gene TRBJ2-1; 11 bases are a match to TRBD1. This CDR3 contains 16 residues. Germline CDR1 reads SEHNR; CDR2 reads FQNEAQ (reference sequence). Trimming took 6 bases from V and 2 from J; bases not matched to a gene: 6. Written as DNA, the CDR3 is TGTGCCAGCAGTCGGGACAGGGGGTTCCCCTACAATGAGCAGTTCTTC. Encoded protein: CASSRDRGFPYNEQFF.

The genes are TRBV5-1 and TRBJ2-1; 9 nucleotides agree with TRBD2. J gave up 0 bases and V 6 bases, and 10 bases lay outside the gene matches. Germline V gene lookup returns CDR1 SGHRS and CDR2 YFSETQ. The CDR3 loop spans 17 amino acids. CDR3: CASTFLFSGSSYNEQFF. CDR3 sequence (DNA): TGCGCCAGCACCTTCCTATTTAGCGGGAGCTCCTACAATGAGCAGTTCTTC.

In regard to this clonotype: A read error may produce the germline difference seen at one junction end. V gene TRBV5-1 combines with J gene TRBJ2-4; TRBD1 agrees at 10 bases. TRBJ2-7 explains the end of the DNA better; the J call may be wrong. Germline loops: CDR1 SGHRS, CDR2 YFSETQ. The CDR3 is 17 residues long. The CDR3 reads CANSLAPGTGERDEQYF. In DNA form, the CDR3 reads TGCGCCAACAGCTTGGCCCCCGGGACAGGGGAAAGGGACGAGCAGTACTTC.

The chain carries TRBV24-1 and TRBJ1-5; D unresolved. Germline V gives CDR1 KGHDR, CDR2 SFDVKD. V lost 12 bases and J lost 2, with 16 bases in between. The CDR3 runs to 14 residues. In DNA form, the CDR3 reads TGTGCCGCTCTGGCCGGGCGGCGCAATCAGCCCCAGCATTTT. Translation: CAALAGRRNQPQHF.

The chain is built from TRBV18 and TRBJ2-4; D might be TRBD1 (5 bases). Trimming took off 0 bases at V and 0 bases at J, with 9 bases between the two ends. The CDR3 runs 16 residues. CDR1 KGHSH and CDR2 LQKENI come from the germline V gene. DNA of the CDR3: TGTGCCAGCTCACCACCACAGGCATTAGCCAAAAACATTCAGTACTTC. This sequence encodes CASSPPQALAKNIQYF.

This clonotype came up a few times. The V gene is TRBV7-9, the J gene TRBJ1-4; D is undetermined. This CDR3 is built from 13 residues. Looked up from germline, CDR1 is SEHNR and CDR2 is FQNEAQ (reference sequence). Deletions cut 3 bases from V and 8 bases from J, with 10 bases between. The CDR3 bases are TGTGCCAGCAGCTTGGGAGGGCGGGAAAAACTGTTTTTT. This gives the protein CASSLGGREKLFF.

The CDR3 coding sequence is TGCAGCGTCCCGAGGGGGGGGGAGACCCAGTACTTC. Translated, it gives CSVPRGGETQYF. This chain uses TRBV29-1 with TRBJ2-5, with D perhaps TRBD2 (7 bases). The CDR3 loop spans 12 amino acids. Trimming removed 6 bases from V and 5 bases from J, with 13 bases in between. CDR1 SQVTM and CDR2 ANQGSEA come from the germline V gene.

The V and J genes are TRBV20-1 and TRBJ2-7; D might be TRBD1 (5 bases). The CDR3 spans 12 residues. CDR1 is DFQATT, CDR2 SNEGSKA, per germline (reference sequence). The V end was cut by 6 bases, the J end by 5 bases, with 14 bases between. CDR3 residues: CSARVLSHEQYF. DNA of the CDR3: TGCAGTGCCAGGGTCCTCTCTCACGAGCAGTACTTC.

This CDR3 reads CSARQGTVEQYF. The CDR3 nucleotides read TGCAGTGCTAGACAGGGGACGGTCGAGCAGTACTTC. This chain uses TRBV20-1 with TRBJ2-7; a possible D gene is TRBD1 (6 bases). CDR3 length equals 12 residues. In germline, CDR1 is DFQATT, CDR2 SNEGSKA (reference sequence). V was trimmed by 2 bases and J by 6 bases, leaving 11 bases between them.

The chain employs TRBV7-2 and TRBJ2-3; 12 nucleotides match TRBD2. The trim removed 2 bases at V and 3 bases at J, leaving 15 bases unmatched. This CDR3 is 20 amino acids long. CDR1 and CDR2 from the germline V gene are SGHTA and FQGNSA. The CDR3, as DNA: TGTGCCAGCAGCTTATTTGTGACTAGCGGGAGAAGGGGGGAGACAGATACGCAGTATTTT. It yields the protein CASSLFVTSGRRGETDTQYF. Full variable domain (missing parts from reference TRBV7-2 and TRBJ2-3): GAGVSQSPSNKVTEKGKDVELRCDPISGHTALYWYRQSLGQGLEFLIYFQGNSAPDKSGLPSDRFSAERTGGSVSTLTIQRTQQEDSAVYLCASSLFVTSGRRGETDTQYFGPGTRLTVL.

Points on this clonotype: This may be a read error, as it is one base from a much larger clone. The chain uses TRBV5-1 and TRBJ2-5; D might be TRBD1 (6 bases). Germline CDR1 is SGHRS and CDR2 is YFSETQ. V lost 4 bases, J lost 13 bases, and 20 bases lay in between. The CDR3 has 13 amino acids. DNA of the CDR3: TGCGCCAGCAGCCTGTACAGGGTCTACGAGCGGTACTTC. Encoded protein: CASSLYRVYERYF.

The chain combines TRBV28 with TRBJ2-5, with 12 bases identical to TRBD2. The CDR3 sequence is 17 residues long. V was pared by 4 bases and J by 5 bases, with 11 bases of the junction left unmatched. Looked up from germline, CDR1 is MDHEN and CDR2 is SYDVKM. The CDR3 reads CASSSSSGRAGAETQYF. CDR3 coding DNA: TGTGCCAGCAGTTCTTCTAGCGGGAGGGCCGGGGCGGAGACCCAGTACTTC. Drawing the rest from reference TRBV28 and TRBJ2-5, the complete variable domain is DVKVTQSSRYLVKRTGEKVFLECVQDMDHENMFWYRQDPGLGLRLIYFSYDVKMKEKGDIPEGYSVSREKKERFSLILESASTNQTSMYLCASSSSSGRAGAETQYFGPGTRLLVL.

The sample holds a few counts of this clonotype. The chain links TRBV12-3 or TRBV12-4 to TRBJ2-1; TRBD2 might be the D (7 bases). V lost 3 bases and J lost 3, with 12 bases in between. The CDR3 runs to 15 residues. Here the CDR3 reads CASSFGGGLYNEQFF. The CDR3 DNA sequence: TGTGCCAGCAGTTTCGGCGGGGGCCTCTACAATGAGCAGTTCTTC.